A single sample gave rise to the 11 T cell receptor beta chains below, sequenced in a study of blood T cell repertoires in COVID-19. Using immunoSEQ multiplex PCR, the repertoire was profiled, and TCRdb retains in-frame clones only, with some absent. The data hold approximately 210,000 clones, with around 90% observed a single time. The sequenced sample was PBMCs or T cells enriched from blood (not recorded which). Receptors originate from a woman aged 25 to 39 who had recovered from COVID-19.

This CDR3 is CASWADRGTEAFF. The CDR3 DNA sequence: TGTGCCAGCTGGGCGGACAGGGGCACTGAAGCTTTCTTT. V gene TRBV7-8 combines with J gene TRBJ1-1, with 9 bases fitting TRBD1. The CDR3 sequence is 13 residues long. The V segment lost 8 bases and the J segment 4 bases; nucleotides outside the gene matches: 5. CDR1 and CDR2 from the germline V gene are SGHVS and FQNEAQ.

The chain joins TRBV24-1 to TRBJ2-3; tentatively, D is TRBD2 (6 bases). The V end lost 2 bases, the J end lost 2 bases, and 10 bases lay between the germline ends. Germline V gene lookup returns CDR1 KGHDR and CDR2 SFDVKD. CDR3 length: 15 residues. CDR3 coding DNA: TGTGCCACCAGTGATTGGGCGGGAACCACAGATACGCAGTATTTT. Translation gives CATSDWAGTTDTQYF.

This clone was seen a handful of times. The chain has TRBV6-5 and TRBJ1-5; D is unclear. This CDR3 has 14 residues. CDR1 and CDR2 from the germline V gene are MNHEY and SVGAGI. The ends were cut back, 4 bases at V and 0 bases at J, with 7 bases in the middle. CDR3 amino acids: CASSLTFSNQPQHF. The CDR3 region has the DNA TGTGCCAGCAGTTTGACTTTTAGCAATCAGCCCCAGCATTTT.

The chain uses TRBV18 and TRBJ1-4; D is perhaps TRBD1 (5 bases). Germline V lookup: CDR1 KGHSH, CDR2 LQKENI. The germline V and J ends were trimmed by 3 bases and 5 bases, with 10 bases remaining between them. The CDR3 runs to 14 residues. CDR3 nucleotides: TGTGCCAGCTCACCGGGACTTGGCAATGAAAAACTGTTTTTT. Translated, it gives CASSPGLGNEKLFF. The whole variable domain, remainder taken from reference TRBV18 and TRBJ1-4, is NAGVMQNPRHLVRRRGQEARLRCSPMKGHSHVYWYRQLPEEGLKFMVYLQKENIIDESGMPKERFSAEFPKEGPSILRIQQVVRGDSAAYFCASSPGLGNEKLFFGSGTQLSVL.

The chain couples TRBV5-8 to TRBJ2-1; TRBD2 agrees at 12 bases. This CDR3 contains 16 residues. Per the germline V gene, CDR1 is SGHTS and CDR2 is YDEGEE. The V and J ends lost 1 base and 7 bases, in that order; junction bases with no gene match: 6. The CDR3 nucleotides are TGTGCCAGCAGCTTGTCTAGCGGGGGGGCTTGGAATGAGCAGTTCTTC. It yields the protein CASSLSSGGAWNEQFF.

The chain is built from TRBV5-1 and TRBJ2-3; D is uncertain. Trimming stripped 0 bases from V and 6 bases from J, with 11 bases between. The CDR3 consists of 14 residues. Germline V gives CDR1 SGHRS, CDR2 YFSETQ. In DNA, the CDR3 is TGCGCCAGCAGCTTGGCCTTACGAGAGGATACGCAGTATTTT. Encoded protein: CASSLALREDTQYF.

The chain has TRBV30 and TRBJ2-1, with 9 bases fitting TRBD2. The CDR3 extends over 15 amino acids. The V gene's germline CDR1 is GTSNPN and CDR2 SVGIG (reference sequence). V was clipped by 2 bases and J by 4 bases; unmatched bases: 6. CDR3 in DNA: TGTGCCTGGAGTCCTCTAGCGGGGAGATACAATGAGCAGTTCTTC. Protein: CAWSPLAGRYNEQFF. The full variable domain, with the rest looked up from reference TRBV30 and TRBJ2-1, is SQTIHQWPATLVQPVGSPLSLECTVEGTSNPNLYWYRQAAGRGLQLLFYSVGIGQISSEVPQNLSASRPQDRQFILSSKKLLLSDSGFYLCAWSPLAGRYNEQFFGPGTRLTVL.

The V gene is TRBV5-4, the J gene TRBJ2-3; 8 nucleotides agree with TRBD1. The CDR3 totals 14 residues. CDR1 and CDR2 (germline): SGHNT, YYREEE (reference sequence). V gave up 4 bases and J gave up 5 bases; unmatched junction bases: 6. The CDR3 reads CASSPGQVRDTQYF. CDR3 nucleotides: TGTGCCAGCAGCCCGGGACAGGTGCGAGATACGCAGTATTTT.

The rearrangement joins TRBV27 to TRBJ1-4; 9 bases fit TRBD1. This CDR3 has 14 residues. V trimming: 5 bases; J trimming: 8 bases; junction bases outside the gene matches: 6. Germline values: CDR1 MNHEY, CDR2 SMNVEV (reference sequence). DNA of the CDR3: TGTGCCAGCAGTCCCGGGACAGGGAGGGAAAAACTGTTTTTT. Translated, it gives CASSPGTGREKLFF.

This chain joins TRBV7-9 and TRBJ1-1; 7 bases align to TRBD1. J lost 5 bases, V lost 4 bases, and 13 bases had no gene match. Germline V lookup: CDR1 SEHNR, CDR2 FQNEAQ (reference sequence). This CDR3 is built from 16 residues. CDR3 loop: CASSSPPETGWTEAFF. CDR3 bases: TGTGCCAGCAGCTCCCCTCCCGAGACAGGGTGGACTGAAGCTTTCTTT.

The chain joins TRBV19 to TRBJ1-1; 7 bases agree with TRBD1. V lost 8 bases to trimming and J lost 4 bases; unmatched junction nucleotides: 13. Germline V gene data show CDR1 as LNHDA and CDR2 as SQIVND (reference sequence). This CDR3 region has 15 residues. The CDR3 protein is CASGFLQGPVTEAFF. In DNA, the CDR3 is TGTGCCAGTGGCTTTTTACAGGGGCCGGTCACTGAAGCTTTCTTT. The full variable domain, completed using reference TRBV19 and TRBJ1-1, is DGGITQSPKYLFRKEGQNVTLSCEQNLNHDAMYWYRQDPGQGLRLIYYSQIVNDFQKGDIAEGYSVSREKKESFPLTVTSAQKNPTAFYLCASGFLQGPVTEAFFGQGTRLTVV.